The clone carrying this T cell receptor beta chain has only a few counts. Its specificity is unknown. The data derive from a study of T-cell memory formation after mild COVID-19. Study-level findings and limits: A balance of CD4 and CD8 characterized clones contracting day 15 to 85, whereas later expanders leaned CD4+. A subset of responding clones appeared in pre-infection memory, suggesting cross-reactive memory joined.

V was clipped by 5 bases and J by 7 bases, with 11 bases between them. The CDR3 loop spans 13 amino acids. Germline values: CDR1 MNHEY, CDR2 SMNVEV (reference sequence). A 5'RACE reaction primed in the constant segment made cDNA libraries of TCR alpha and TCR beta, and these carried sample barcodes and UMIs. Via MiXCR, TCRdb re-called the 5' RACE reads, giving one row per CDR3 protein. This table has more than 150,000 distinct CDR3 sequences, around a sixth appearing once. The sequencing input was PBMCs or a T cell subset sorted from them (not recorded which). The receptor was derived from a man aged 18 to 29 who had mild COVID-19 (a few samples of this study predate the infection). Cell type and time point are not known. The chain combines TRBV27 with TRBJ1-4; tentatively, D is TRBD1 (6 bases). CDR3 loop: CASSPGEAEKLFF. In DNA, the CDR3 is TGTGCCAGCAGTCCAGGGGAGGCTGAAAAACTGTTTTTT.